This TCR beta chain is drawn from a study of T cells expressing NK-cell markers. Study as a whole: One of the eight sequenced donors was seronegative, whereas the other seven were HCMV-seropositive.

UMIs accompanied the 5'RACE template switching by which TCR beta cDNA was made. TCRdb re-called the 5' RACE reads, yielding one record per CDR3 amino acid sequence without DNA. The listing contains about 380,000 distinct CDR3 sequences. Regarding the study as a whole: Whether expanded NKG2C-expressing T cell clones recognize HCMV is unknown. About 1.0-8% of CD8+ T cells in several donors belonged to dominant NKG2C+ clonotypes.

Per the germline V gene, CDR1 is SNHLY and CDR2 is FYNNEI. The length of the CDR3 is 14 residues. Turning to this clonotype: Its antigen is still unknown.

The sample comprised blood T cells: a sorted CD56 or NKG2C T cell subset, CD4+ or CD8+ T cells, or bulk PBMC T cells (not recorded which). This rearrangement joins TRBV2 to TRBJ1-1; the TCRdb D gene call, TRBD1, has no DNA to confirm it. The receptor was isolated from a man aged 18-69 years in good health. The CDR3: CASSATGRITEAFF.